The 10 T cell receptor beta chains below come from one sample, sequenced in a study of regulatory T cells in long-lasting Graves disease. Building of the TCR beta libraries involved iRepertoire HTBI primers and Arm-PCR of CDR3 regions. TCRdb re-called the multiplex PCR reads through MiXCR, storing one row per CDR3 protein. This table has 400,000 to 450,000 distinct CDR3 sequences, under 15% appearing once. Documented time point: newly diagnosed GD, antithyroid drugs for less than 3 months. Extracted RNA from PBMCs served as the source of the TCR library. These data were also reused for a study on T cells in Graves' hyperthyroidism and ophthalmopathy.

The specimen comprised peripheral blood mononuclear cells (PBMCs), sampled at new diagnosis, from a patient treated with antithyroid drugs. The source is a woman younger than 45 with Graves disease.

The J gene is TRBJ2-1, the V gene TRBV5-6; the D is unclear. Trimming left V 4 bases short and J 8 bases short, with 10 bases between. Germline CDR1 SGHDT, CDR2 YYEEEE. There are 12 residues in the CDR3. The CDR3 region has the DNA TGTGCCAGCAGCCCCCAAGCCGATGAGCAGTTCTTC. This translates into CASSPQADEQFF.

In its sample, this clonotype was seen many times. V usage is TRBV12-3 or TRBV12-4 and J usage is TRBJ2-6, with TRBD2 matching over 7 bases. This CDR3 contains 17 residues. The V gene end was trimmed by 6 bases and the J gene end by 2 bases; junction bases not matched to a gene: 10. This CDR3 is CASRWRGRSAGANVLTF. CDR3 sequence (DNA): TGTGCCAGCAGATGGCGGGGGAGGTCAGCTGGGGCCAACGTCCTGACTTTC.

This clonotype showed up many times. The V call is TRBV9, the J call TRBJ2-2; 11 bases are shared with TRBD2. The CDR3 consists of 17 residues. Germline V gene sequence: CDR1 SGDLS, CDR2 YYNGEE. J gave up 4 bases and V 3 bases, and 8 bases lay outside the gene matches. DNA for the CDR3: TGTGCCAGCAGCGGCATAGCGGGAGGGCCGAGCACCGGGGAGCTGTTTTTT. This encodes CASSGIAGGPSTGELFF.

This clonotype was seen at least ten times. The chain recombines TRBV24-1 with TRBJ2-2, with 8 bases matching TRBD1. V shed 8 bases, J shed 1 base, and the junction held 2 bases outside the gene matches. Germline CDR1 and CDR2: KGHDR and SFDVKD. The CDR3 runs 14 residues. For the CDR3, the DNA is TGTGCCACCACCGACAGGGGGAACACCGGGGAGCTGTTTTTT. Its protein is CATTDRGNTGELFF.

This clonotype was observed a handful of times. The chain combines TRBV6-7 with TRBJ1-5; D uncertain. TRBV6-7 carries the ORF label, with uncertain function. The CDR3 has 17 residues. Trimming stripped 6 bases from V and 5 bases from J, with 23 bases between. The CDR3 region is CASRSRVCPRSDQPQHF. The CDR3 nucleotides are TGTGCCAGCAGGTCTCGTGTGTGCCCCAGGAGTGATCAGCCCCAGCATTTT.

In regard to this clonotype: A much larger clone lies a single base off, so this may be a read error. The chain uses TRBV27 and TRBJ2-7, with a weak D call TRBD2 (6 bases). The CDR3 sequence is 14 residues long. Germline CDR1 is MNHEY and CDR2 is SMNVEV (reference sequence). Trimming removed 10 bases from V and 2 bases from J, with 18 bases in between. CDR3 region: CAKLGRGNPYEQYF. For the CDR3, the DNA is TGTGCCAAACTCGGGCGGGGAAACCCCTACGAGCAGTACTTC.

The V and J genes are TRBV20-1 and TRBJ2-2; D possibly corresponds to TRBD1 (6 bases). This CDR3 is 16 amino acids long. Trimming cost V 1 base and J 3 bases, with 15 bases left between them. In germline, CDR1 is DFQATT, CDR2 SNEGSKA (reference sequence). The CDR3 nucleotides are TGCAGTGCTAGAGTTGGACTGGGGGCAGACACCGGGGAGCTGTTTTTT. Residues: CSARVGLGADTGELFF.

This clonotype was recorded many times. This sequence joins TRBV28 and TRBJ2-3; 12 nucleotides agree with TRBD1. There are 16 residues in the CDR3. Losses at the gene ends were 5 bases for V and 6 bases for J; bases not matched to a gene: 9. Germline V lookup: CDR1 MDHEN, CDR2 SYDVKM. The DNA of the CDR3 is TGTGCCAGCAGTGCCCCGGGACAGGGGGCAAGGGATACGCAGTATTTT. Amino acid sequence: CASSAPGQGARDTQYF.

This clonotype was counted between two and nine times. This chain's CDR3 is CASSESGGGVEQYF. CDR3 DNA sequence: TGTGCCAGCAGTGAGTCAGGGGGAGGTGTCGAGCAGTACTTC. This chain uses TRBV25-1 with TRBJ2-7, with TRBD1 as a possible D gene (7 bases). The CDR3 sequence is 14 residues long. V shed 3 bases and J shed 6 bases, with 15 bases lying between them. Per the germline V gene, CDR1 is MGHDK and CDR2 is SYGVNS.

This clonotype was recorded at least ten times. The chain links TRBV20-1 to TRBJ2-5; D remains ambiguous. CDR3 size: 13 residues. With 3 bases removed from V and 1 base from J, the gap between germline ends came to 9 bases. Germline lookup yields CDR1 DFQATT and CDR2 SNEGSKA (reference sequence). The CDR3 loop reads CSASEASQETQYF. The CDR3 bases are TGCAGTGCTAGTGAGGCCAGCCAAGAGACCCAGTACTTC.